This is a list of T cell receptor beta chains from one sample in a study of radiotherapy plus CTLA-4 blockade in lung cancer. Produced via immunoSEQ multiplex PCR; TCRdb's table is partial and in-frame only. The data show 55,000 to 80,000 clones, with around 73% seen just once and roughly 7% held by the top ten. The material sequenced was peripheral blood, taken from a patient treated with radiotherapy plus ipilimumab. These TCRs come from a human donor with non-small cell lung cancer who had a complete response to radiotherapy plus ipilimumab. CDR3s include the opening cysteine and the closing phenylalanine or tryptophan. A D gene is named only where the DNA matches it firmly. Clone size is shown for a subset of rows, as once, few, many or a class of expanded clone.

d_call	clone_size	v_call	j_call	cdr3_aa	cdr3_nt
TRBD1	.	TRBV5-4	TRBJ1-4	CASSFGRPGQVGTNEKLFF	TGTGCCAGCAGCTTTGGCCGTCCGGGACAGGTTGGAACTAATGAAAAACTGTTTTTT
TRBD2	.	TRBV11-3	TRBJ2-3	CASSLRTSGRADTQYF	TGTGCCAGCAGCCTGCGGACTAGCGGGAGGGCAGATACGCAGTATTTT
TRBD1	once	TRBV2	TRBJ1-1	CASSGQGRSPEAFF	TGTGCCAGCAGTGGACAGGGGAGGTCGCCTGAAGCTTTCTTT
TRBD1	.	TRBV6-6	TRBJ1-2	CASSYPQGARYGYTF	TGTGCCAGCAGTTACCCCCAGGGGGCGAGGTATGGCTACACCTTC
.	.	TRBV5-5	TRBJ1-5	CASSLAAVGPQHF	TGTGCCAGCAGCTTGGCAGCCGTAGGGCCCCAGCATTTT
.	.	TRBV28	TRBJ2-5	CASSLWEGAGGQYF	TGTGCCAGCAGTTTATGGGAGGGAGCCGGAGGCCAGTACTTC
.	.	TRBV4-1	TRBJ1-2	CASSTQRTDYGYTF	TGCGCCAGCAGCACCCAAAGGACAGACTATGGCTACACCTTC
TRBD2	few	TRBV11-2	TRBJ2-5	CASSLDRTSYGETQYF	TGTGCCAGCAGCTTAGATCGGACTAGCTACGGGGAGACCCAGTACTTC
.	.	TRBV5-1	TRBJ2-3	CASSFAGRSTDTQYF	TGCGCCAGCAGCTTCGCGGGAAGGTCCACAGATACGCAGTATTTT
.	.	TRBV5-1	TRBJ1-3	CASSLGGVSVSGNTIYF	TGCGCCAGCAGCTTGGGAGGGGTATCAGTCTCTGGAAACACCATATATTTT
TRBD2	.	TRBV25-1	TRBJ2-1	CASSSSGGYNEQFF	TGTGCCAGCAGTTCTAGCGGGGGGTACAATGAGCAGTTCTTC
.	few	TRBV7-8	TRBJ2-3	CASSPRGGQGWTDTQYF	TGTGCCAGCAGCCCCCGGGGCGGGCAGGGGTGGACAGATACGCAGTATTTT
.	.	TRBV7-9	TRBJ2-1	CASTGLYEQFF	TGTGCCAGCACGGGACTCTATGAGCAGTTCTTC
.	once	TRBV18	TRBJ1-1	CASSLQGKGNTEAFF	TGTGCCAGCTCACTCCAGGGTAAGGGAAACACTGAAGCTTTCTTT
TRBD1	.	TRBV9	TRBJ1-4	CASSSGTGGQEKLFF	TGTGCCAGCAGCTCCGGGACAGGGGGCCAAGAAAAACTGTTTTTT
TRBD1	.	TRBV6-5	TRBJ1-2	CASSSGQRAGYTF	TGTGCCAGCAGTTCGGGACAGAGAGCTGGCTACACCTTC
TRBD2	.	TRBV7-2	TRBJ2-2	CASSVTSGGTTGELFF	TGTGCCAGCAGCGTAACTAGCGGGGGGACCACCGGGGAGCTGTTTTTT
.	.	TRBV28	TRBJ1-2	CASSLGRSPYGYTF	TGTGCCAGCAGTTTAGGTCGCAGTCCCTATGGCTACACCTTC
TRBD1	.	TRBV18	TRBJ1-3	CASSPQGTGGNTIYF	TGTGCCAGCTCACCACAAGGGACAGGCGGAAACACCATATATTTT
TRBD2	once	TRBV7-8	TRBJ2-3	CASSPTGTSALTDTQYF	TGTGCCAGCAGCCCGACCGGGACTAGCGCTCTCACAGATACGCAGTATTTT
.	.	TRBV30	TRBJ2-7	CAWKGTIAVPYEQYF	TGTGCCTGGAAAGGGACCATAGCGGTCCCCTACGAGCAGTACTTC